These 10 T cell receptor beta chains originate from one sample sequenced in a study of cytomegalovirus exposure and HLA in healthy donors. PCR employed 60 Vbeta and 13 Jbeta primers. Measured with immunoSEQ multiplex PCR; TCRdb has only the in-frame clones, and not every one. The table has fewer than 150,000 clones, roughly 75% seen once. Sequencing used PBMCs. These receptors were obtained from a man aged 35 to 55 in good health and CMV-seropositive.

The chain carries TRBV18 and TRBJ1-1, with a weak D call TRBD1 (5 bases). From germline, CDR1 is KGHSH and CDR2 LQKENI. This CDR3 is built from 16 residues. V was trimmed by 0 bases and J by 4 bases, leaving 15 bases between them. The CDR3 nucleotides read TGTGCCAGCTCACCACCGAATTTAGGGGCATTCACTGAAGCTTTCTTT. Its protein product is CASSPPNLGAFTEAFF.

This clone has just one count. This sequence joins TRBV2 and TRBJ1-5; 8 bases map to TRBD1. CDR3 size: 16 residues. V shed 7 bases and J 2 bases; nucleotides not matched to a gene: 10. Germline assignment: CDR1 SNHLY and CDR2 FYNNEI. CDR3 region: CASKATAQGGNQPQHF. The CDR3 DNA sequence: TGTGCCAGCAAAGCGACAGCACAGGGGGGCAATCAGCCCCAGCATTTT. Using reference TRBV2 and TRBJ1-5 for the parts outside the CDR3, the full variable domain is EPEVTQTPSHQVTQMGQEVILRCVPISNHLYFYWYRQILGQKVEFLVSFYNNEISEKSEIFDDQFSVERPDGSNFTLKIRSTKLEDSAMYFCASKATAQGGNQPQHFGDGTRLSIL.

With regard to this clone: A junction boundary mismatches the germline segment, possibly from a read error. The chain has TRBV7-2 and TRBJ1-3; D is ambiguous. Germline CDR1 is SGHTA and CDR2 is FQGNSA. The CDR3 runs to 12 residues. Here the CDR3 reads CASSLGTQQSHF. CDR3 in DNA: TGTGCCAGCAGCTTAGGGACTCAGCAGTCGCATTTT.

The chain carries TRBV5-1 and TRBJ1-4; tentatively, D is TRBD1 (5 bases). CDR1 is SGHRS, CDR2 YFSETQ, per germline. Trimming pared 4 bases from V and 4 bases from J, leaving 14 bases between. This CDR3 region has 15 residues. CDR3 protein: CASSQAGLDNEKLFF. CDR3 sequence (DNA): TGCGCCAGCAGCCAGGCGGGACTTGATAATGAAAAACTGTTTTTT.

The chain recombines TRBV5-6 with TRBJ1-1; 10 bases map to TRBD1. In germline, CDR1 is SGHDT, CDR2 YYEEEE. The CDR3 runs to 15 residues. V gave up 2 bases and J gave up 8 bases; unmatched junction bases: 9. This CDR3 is CASSFSRTGGSEAFF. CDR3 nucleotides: TGTGCCAGCAGCTTCTCTAGGACAGGGGGATCGGAAGCTTTCTTT.

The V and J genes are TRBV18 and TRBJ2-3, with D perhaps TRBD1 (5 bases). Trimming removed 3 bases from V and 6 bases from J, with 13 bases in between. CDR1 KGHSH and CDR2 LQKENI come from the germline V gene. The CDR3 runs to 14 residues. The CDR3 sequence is CASSPPSGSDTQYF. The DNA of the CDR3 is TGTGCCAGCTCACCGCCCTCAGGGTCCGATACGCAGTATTTT.

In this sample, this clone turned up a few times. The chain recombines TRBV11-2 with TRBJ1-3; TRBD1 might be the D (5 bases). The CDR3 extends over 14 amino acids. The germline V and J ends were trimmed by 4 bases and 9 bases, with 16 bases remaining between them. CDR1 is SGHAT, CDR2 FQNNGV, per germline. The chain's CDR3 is CASSSGTEDFTIYF. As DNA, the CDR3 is TGTGCCAGCAGCTCTGGGACTGAGGACTTCACCATATATTTT.

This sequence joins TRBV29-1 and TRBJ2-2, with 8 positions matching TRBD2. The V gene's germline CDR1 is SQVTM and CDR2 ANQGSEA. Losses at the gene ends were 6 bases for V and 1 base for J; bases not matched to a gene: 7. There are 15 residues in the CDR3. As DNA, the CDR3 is TGCAGCGTCCACCGGGGGGGACAGAACACCGGGGAGCTGTTTTTT. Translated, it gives CSVHRGGQNTGELFF.

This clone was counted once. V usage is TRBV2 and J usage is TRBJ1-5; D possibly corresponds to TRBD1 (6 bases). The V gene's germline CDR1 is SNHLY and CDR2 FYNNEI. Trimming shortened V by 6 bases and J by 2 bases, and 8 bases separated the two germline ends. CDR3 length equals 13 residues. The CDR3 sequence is CASRSGGNQPQHF. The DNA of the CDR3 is TGTGCCAGCAGATCAGGGGGCAATCAGCCCCAGCATTTT.

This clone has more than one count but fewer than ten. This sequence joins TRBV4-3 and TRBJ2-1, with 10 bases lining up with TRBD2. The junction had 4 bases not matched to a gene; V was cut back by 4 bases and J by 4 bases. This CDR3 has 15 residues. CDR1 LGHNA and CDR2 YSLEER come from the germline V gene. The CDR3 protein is CASSPGLAVYNEQFF. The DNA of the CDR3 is TGCGCCAGCAGCCCCGGACTAGCGGTATACAATGAGCAGTTCTTC.